This T cell receptor beta chain was retrieved from a study of cytomegalovirus exposure and HLA in healthy donors. Study information: Within an early data release were about 85 million unique TCRs drawn from HLA-typed donors. Study-level findings and limits: High sensitivity and specificity were reportedly achieved when the classifier diagnosed cytomegalovirus status. Links to common viral pathogens appeared, in a later analysis, for several of the most significant clusters.

Primers for the PCR totalled 60 Vbeta and 13 Jbeta. Sequenced by immunoSEQ multiplex PCR; TCRdb stores in-frame clones only, minus some. The sample includes under 90,000 clones. V shed 2 bases and J 5 bases; nucleotides not matched to a gene: 12. Per the germline V gene, CDR1 is SGHDT and CDR2 is YYEEEE. This CDR3 comprises 16 residues. A note on this clone: The antigen is not known.

The sequenced sample consisted of PBMCs. The receptor was isolated from a man aged 50 to 59 in good health and CMV-seropositive. This chain connects TRBV5-6 to TRBJ1-2; the match to TRBD1 covers 7 bases. CDR3 sequence: CASSLNGGGTSYGYTF. The CDR3 coding sequence is TGTGCCAGCAGCTTAAACGGAGGGGGCACTTCATATGGCTACACCTTC.